This T cell receptor beta chain comes out of a study of CD8 T cells in Susac syndrome. Study background: Blood was drawn from patients with Susac syndrome. At that point, they were therapy-naive, on corticosteroids, or on intravenous immunoglobulin alone.

Blood CD8+ and CD4+ T cells underwent high-throughput TCR beta sequencing. The TEMRA cells underwent FACS enrichment, while the CD8+ and CD4+ T cells underwent negative isolation. RNA, at about 0.45 to 1 ug, was reverse transcribed with random hexamers. Multiplex immunoSEQ PCR targeted 54 Vbeta and 13 Jbeta TCR beta segments. In TCRdb, the immunoSEQ multiplex PCR reads were re-called with MiXCR into one record per CDR3 protein. The sample shows hundreds of thousands of distinct CDR3 sequences, 90% to 96% of them seen only once. Germline assignment: CDR1 LGHNT and CDR2 FRNRAP. CDR3 length: 14 residues. Trimming took 2 bases from V and 3 from J, leaving 10 bases between them.

Sequencing was done on a sample of CD4+ T cells from PBMCs. The sequence derives from a human donor with Susac syndrome. The rearrangement links TRBV12-5 to TRBJ1-1; D is unclear. Here the CDR3 DNA reads TGTGCTAGTGGTTTGTCGATAGGTGACACTGAAGCTTTCTTT. Translation: CASGLSIGDTEAFF.